A selection of T cell receptor beta chains follows, all from one sample in a study of T cells after yellow fever vaccination. TCRdb re-called the 5' RACE reads with MiXCR, one entry per CDR3 protein. The sample lists a few hundred thousand distinct CDR3 sequences; around 8.1% were seen once. The sequences come from PBMCs, collected approximately 40 days after the first yellow fever vaccination. Every receptor here comes from a man younger than 35 who received the YFV17D yellow fever vaccine. The CDR3 runs from the conserved cysteine through the conserved F or W.

TRBV18,TRBJ2-3,CASSPVTSGGYSGTDTQYF
TRBV4-3,TRBJ2-1,CASSQEGGWNEQFF
TRBV11-2,TRBJ2-7,CASSQEEQGGGYEQYF
TRBV20-1,TRBJ1-2,CSVTEIHPTPLRYTF
TRBV4-2,TRBJ2-7,CASSQETSGFNEQYF
TRBV7-6,TRBJ2-3,CASSLAVGGTDTQYF
TRBV3-1,TRBJ1-5,CASSQEPPMGNQPQHF
TRBV7-3,TRBJ2-1,CARGDVKWAEQFF
TRBV2,TRBJ1-1,CASSSGRTEAFF
TRBV20-1,TRBJ1-1,CSATPPTREAFF
TRBV20-1,TRBJ1-4,CSASNPADLKEKLFF
TRBV28,TRBJ2-1,CASSSTSGGPRREQFF
TRBV6-2/TRBV6-3,TRBJ2-3,CASSPPLWRGTEADTQYF
TRBV7-9,TRBJ2-5,CASSVPLSGEETQYF
TRBV10-3,TRBJ2-1,CAISEPPTGYNEQFF
TRBV7-2,TRBJ1-4,CASSFFGGGNEKLFF
TRBV2,TRBJ2-2,CASTWTFVGELFF